One sample yielded the 8 T cell receptor beta chains listed below, sequenced in a study of B cell selection in AIRE deficiency. CD4+CD127+ cells were sorted as the conventional CD4 T cells. TCRdb keeps only in-frame clones here, not all; method: immunoSEQ multiplex PCR. The table records some 25,000 clones, nearly 97% of them present only once. The sample comprised CD4+CD127+ conventional T cells sorted from PBMCs. Receptors originate from a human donor in good health.

The chain uses TRBV30 and TRBJ1-5, with 9 positions matching TRBD1. Germline trimming cut 1 base from V and 3 bases from J; bases unmatched to any gene: 1. This CDR3 contains 14 residues. The germline CDR1 and CDR2 sequences are GTSNPN and SVGIG (reference sequence). The CDR3 is CAWSGTGDNQPQHF. CDR3 bases: TGTGCCTGGAGTGGGACAGGGGACAATCAGCCCCAGCATTTT.

J is TRBJ1-3 and V is TRBV6-5; 11 bases map to TRBD1. Trimming took 8 bases from V and 4 from J; bases not matched to a gene: 7. The germline CDR1 and CDR2 sequences are MNHEY and SVGAGI. There are 15 residues in the CDR3. In DNA, the CDR3 is TGTGCCAGCTGGACAGGGGGCGCGATCGGAAACACCATATATTTT. It specifies CASWTGGAIGNTIYF.

The CDR3 region has the DNA TGTGCCAGCAGACAGGGACAGAGGAACACTGAAGCTTTCTTT. Encoded protein: CASRQGQRNTEAFF. The V and J genes are TRBV6-5 and TRBJ1-1; 7 positions match TRBD1. The trim removed 6 bases at V and 1 base at J, leaving 5 bases unmatched. Germline CDR1 MNHEY, CDR2 SVGAGI. The CDR3 is made up of 14 amino acids.

The chain has TRBV21-1 and TRBJ2-2; the table's D call, TRBD1, was not checked against the DNA. TRBV21-1 is a known pseudogene. This CDR3 is 21 amino acids long. CDR3 nucleotide sequence: TGTGCCAGCAGTCCCCAACCAGGGGGCAGGGGTAGCGGCGCGAACACCGGGGAGCTGTTTTTT. Its translation is CASSPQPGGRGSGANTGELFF.

The rearrangement links TRBV5-1 to TRBJ2-7; 10 bases are shared with TRBD2. V lost 0 bases, J lost 5 bases, and 8 bases stayed unmatched. The CDR3 is 16 residues long. Germline V gene lookup returns CDR1 SGHRS and CDR2 YFSETQ. The CDR3 DNA reads TGCGCCAGCAGCTTGGGGTCTAGCGGGAGTGTCGACGAGCAGTACTTC. This gives the protein CASSLGSSGSVDEQYF.

This chain links TRBV7-9 with TRBJ2-5, with 7 nucleotides matching TRBD2. This CDR3 has 14 amino acids. The J segment lost 5 bases and the V segment lost 5 bases, leaving 8 bases of the junction unmatched. Germline CDR1 SEHNR, CDR2 FQNEAQ (reference sequence). CDR3 in amino acids: CASSLSGLRETQYF. In nucleotides, the CDR3 is TGTGCCAGCAGCCTTAGCGGGCTTCGGGAGACCCAGTACTTC.

J is TRBJ1-2 and V is TRBV7-2, with D unclear. Between the trimmed V and J ends, which lost 1 base and 8 bases, there was a span of 17 bases. CDR3 length: 15 amino acids. Germline assignment: CDR1 SGHTA and CDR2 FQGNSA. CDR3 protein: CASSLDPGRMEGYTF. The CDR3 coding sequence is TGTGCCAGCAGCTTAGATCCCGGCAGAATGGAGGGCTACACCTTC.

This chain connects TRBV1 to TRBJ2-3; no check of the table's D call, TRBD2, against the DNA was made. TRBV1 is labeled a pseudogene. CDR3 length: 16 amino acids. The CDR3 is CTSSQVWTSGTDTQYF. In DNA form, the CDR3 reads TGCACCAGCAGCCAAGTATGGACTAGCGGCACAGATACGCAGTATTTT.